The 7 T cell receptor beta chains below all came from one sample that was sequenced in a study of regulatory T cells in long-lasting Graves disease. CDR3-region Arm-PCR and iRepertoire HTBI primers produced the TCR beta libraries. TCRdb re-called the multiplex PCR reads through MiXCR, storing one row per CDR3 protein. This table has approximately 400,000 distinct CDR3 sequences, 23% appearing once. Time point indicated: persistent/refractory GD, antithyroid drugs over 5 years with positive TRAb. Following extraction of RNA from PBMCs, that RNA was used to make the TCR library. The input for sequencing was peripheral blood mononuclear cells (PBMCs), taken when the disease was refractory, from a patient treated with antithyroid drugs. Source of these receptors: a female donor with Graves disease.

This clonotype showed up just once. The chain has TRBV7-9 and TRBJ2-7, with D tentatively TRBD1 (6 bases). V lost 4 bases to trimming and J lost 3 bases, with 10 bases between them. Germline loops: CDR1 SEHNR, CDR2 FQNEAQ (reference sequence). This CDR3 comprises 13 residues. DNA of the CDR3: TGTGCCAGCAGCTCCCGACAGGACTACGAGCAGTACTTC. Translated: CASSSRQDYEQYF.

This clonotype appeared a few times. The J gene is TRBJ2-2, the V gene TRBV6-1; TRBD2 aligns across 8 bases. V gave up 11 bases and J gave up 5 bases; unmatched junction bases: 10. The CDR3 is made up of 14 amino acids. CDR1 and CDR2 from the germline V gene are MNHNS and SASEGT. As DNA, the CDR3 is TGTGCCGGGGGGAGCGGGAGTGAAACCGGGGAGCTGTTTTTT. Its protein product is CAGGSGSETGELFF.

This clonotype was detected only once. The chain has TRBV29-1 and TRBJ2-2, with 9 bases matching TRBD1. The CDR3 is 16 residues long. CDR1 is SQVTM, CDR2 ANQGSEA, per germline. With V trimmed by 3 bases and J by 7 bases, 12 bases remained unmatched. The CDR3 protein is CSVDKSGTGFIGELFF. CDR3 in DNA: TGCAGCGTTGATAAATCCGGGACAGGGTTCATCGGGGAGCTGTTTTTT.

This clonotype was picked up a small number of times. The rearrangement uses TRBV10-3 and TRBJ1-1; no clear D gene. The CDR3 has 12 amino acids. V was cut by 0 bases and J by 1 base, with 0 bases left in between. Germline values: CDR1 ENHRY, CDR2 SYGVKD. The CDR3 region is CAISESNTEAFF. In DNA, the CDR3 is TGTGCCATCAGTGAGTCGAACACTGAAGCTTTCTTT.

This chain uses TRBV2 with TRBJ1-2; D might be TRBD1 (6 bases). V dropped 6 bases and J dropped 4 bases, with 15 bases sitting between them. Germline CDR1 reads SNHLY; CDR2 reads FYNNEI. The CDR3 contains 14 residues. This CDR3 reads CASRGPTGTYGYTF. The CDR3, as DNA: TGTGCCAGCAGAGGCCCGACAGGCACCTATGGCTACACCTTC.

The rearrangement joins TRBV30 to TRBJ1-3; 7 nucleotides line up with TRBD1. This CDR3 comprises 18 residues. Germline values: CDR1 GTSNPN, CDR2 SVGIG (reference sequence). V shed 3 bases and J 0 bases; nucleotides not matched to a gene: 14. This chain's CDR3 is CAWSPGQLKPLSGNTIYF. DNA of the CDR3: TGTGCCTGGAGCCCGGGACAGCTGAAGCCCCTCTCTGGAAACACCATATATTTT.

Notes on this clonotype: One base away lies a much larger clone, so this may be a sequencing read error. The V and J genes are TRBV12-3 or TRBV12-4 and TRBJ1-4; D is ambiguous. This CDR3 contains 14 residues. The CDR3 nucleotides read TGTGCCAGCAGTTTAAGGGAGACTAATGAAAAACTGTCTTTT. Translated, it gives CASSLRETNEKLSF.